This is a list of T cell receptor beta chains from one sample in a study of blood T cell repertoires in COVID-19. Generated by immunoSEQ multiplex PCR, the TCRdb table keeps only in-frame clones and is missing some. This sample carries under 200,000 clones, around four fifths of them seen once, and the ten largest clones take roughly 2.8%. The specimen sequenced was peripheral blood. The receptor set was obtained from a man in his sixties or seventies with acute or convalescent COVID-19. CDR3s include the opening cysteine and the closing phenylalanine or tryptophan. Each record gives: D gene, clone size, J gene, V gene, CDR3 protein, CDR3 DNA. A D gene is named only where the DNA matches it firmly. Rows give clone size only sometimes, using once, few, many, or a class for an expanded clone.

.	.	TRBJ1-5	TRBV10-3	CAISVSENQPQHF	TGTGCCATCAGCGTATCAGAAAATCAGCCCCAGCATTTT
TRBD1	once	TRBJ1-6	TRBV9	CASSPQGAANSPLHF	TGTGCCAGCAGCCCTCAGGGGGCGGCCAATTCACCCCTCCACTTT
TRBD2	.	TRBJ2-2	TRBV7-8	CASSSTSGVIAREWELFF	TGTGCCAGCAGCTCTACTAGCGGGGTGATTGCGAGGGAGTGGGAGCTGTTTTTT
TRBD2	.	TRBJ2-3	TRBV19	CASSAGGHTDTQYF	TGTGCCAGTAGTGCGGGAGGACACACAGATACGCAGTATTTT
TRBD1	.	TRBJ1-1	TRBV6-5	CASTGTGGNTEAFF	TGTGCCAGCACCGGGACAGGTGGGAACACTGAAGCTTTCTTT
.	.	TRBJ1-5	TRBV3-1/TRBV3-2	CASSQGRSQSQPQHF	TGTGCCAGCAGCCAGGGGCGGTCCCAGAGCCAGCCCCAGCATTTT
.	.	TRBJ2-5	TRBV6-2/TRBV6-3	CASSYSSAAVSGETQYF	TGTGCCAGCAGTTACTCCTCAGCCGCCGTTTCGGGTGAGACCCAGTACTTC
.	many	TRBJ1-1	TRBV6-5	CASSPQANTEAFF	TGTGCCAGCAGCCCACAGGCGAACACTGAAGCTTTCTTT
.	.	TRBJ1-1	TRBV6-5	CASSWGRSEAFF	TGTGCCAGTTCATGGGGGCGCAGTGAAGCTTTCTTT
TRBD1	.	TRBJ2-5	TRBV5-1	CASSLVGGASETQYF	TGCGCCAGCAGCTTGGTAGGGGGCGCTTCGGAGACCCAGTACTTC
TRBD2	.	TRBJ2-5	TRBV24-1	CATSDFTSGRETQYF	TGTGCCACCAGTGATTTTACTAGCGGGCGGGAGACCCAGTACTTC
TRBD1	.	TRBJ1-1	TRBV19	CASGRQGFPEAFF	TGTGCCAGTGGACGACAGGGTTTCCCTGAAGCTTTCTTT
.	.	TRBJ1-2	TRBV6-1	CASSEASTAGGYTF	TGTGCCAGCAGTGAAGCCTCGACAGCCGGGGGCTACACCTTC
TRBD2	.	TRBJ2-2	TRBV7-3	CASSYGLAGNTGELFF	TGTGCCAGCAGCTATGGACTAGCGGGGAACACCGGGGAGCTGTTTTTT
TRBD2	.	TRBJ2-1	TRBV5-8	CASSRTSRDEQFF	TGTGCCAGCAGCCGGACTAGCCGTGATGAGCAGTTCTTC
TRBD1	.	TRBJ1-6	TRBV7-9	CASSPGTGYNSPLHF	TGTGCCAGCAGCCCCGGGACAGGGTATAATTCACCCCTCCACTTT
.	.	TRBJ1-1	TRBV5-1	CASSIQGIAEAFF	TGCGCCAGCAGCATACAGGGAATCGCTGAAGCTTTCTTT
.	.	TRBJ2-3	TRBV28	CASSLPPSDSTDTQYF	TGTGCCAGCAGCCTACCCCCCAGCGACAGCACAGATACGCAGTATTTT
.	.	TRBJ1-2	TRBV5-5	CASSLVQLQVYGYTF	TGTGCCAGCAGCTTGGTCCAGTTACAGGTCTATGGCTACACCTTC
.	.	TRBJ2-2	TRBV12-3/TRBV12-4	CASSSRDGELFF	TGTGCCAGCAGTTCCCGGGATGGGGAGCTGTTTTTT
.	once	TRBJ1-1	TRBV19	CASSPRVNTEAFF	TGTGCCAGTTCCCCCCGGGTGAACACTGAAGCTTTCTTT
.	.	TRBJ2-3	TRBV24-1	CATSDFGTGDTDTQYF	TGTGCCACCAGTGATTTCGGAACGGGGGACACAGATACGCAGTATTTT
TRBD1	.	TRBJ1-5	TRBV6-6	CASSEDRAVYQPQHF	TGTGCCAGCAGCGAGGACAGGGCCGTCTATCAGCCCCAGCATTTT
TRBD2	.	TRBJ2-2	TRBV9	CASSVRLAGDPAGELFF	TGTGCCAGCAGCGTACGTCTAGCGGGAGATCCGGCCGGGGAGCTGTTTTTT
TRBD1	.	TRBJ1-1	TRBV6-5	CASSYSTRGFTEAFF	TGTGCCAGCAGTTACTCGACCAGGGGGTTCACTGAAGCTTTCTTT
.	few	TRBJ1-1	TRBV28	CASSLERVEAFF	TGTGCCAGCAGTTTGGAGAGGGTTGAAGCTTTCTTT
.	.	TRBJ1-4	TRBV7-2	CASSLDPRGNEKLFF	TGTGCCAGCAGCTTAGATCCCAGGGGTAATGAAAAACTGTTTTTT
.	.	TRBJ2-4	TRBV2	CASSEGQGNIQYF	TGTGCCAGCAGTGAAGGCCAGGGCAACATTCAGTACTTC
.	.	TRBJ1-6	TRBV4-3	CASSQAGRHNSPLHF	TGCGCCAGCAGCCAGGCAGGGAGGCATAATTCACCCCTCCACTTT
TRBD1	.	TRBJ1-2	TRBV19	CASSATHHQGAGGYTF	TGTGCCAGTAGTGCTACACATCACCAGGGGGCAGGTGGCTACACCTTC
TRBD1	.	TRBJ2-1	TRBV2	CASTPGQGARYNEQFF	TGTGCCAGCACTCCGGGACAGGGGGCGCGGTACAATGAGCAGTTCTTC
.	.	TRBJ1-4	TRBV11-3	CASSHNEKLFF	TGTGCCAGCAGCCACAACGAAAAACTGTTTTTT
TRBD1	.	TRBJ1-4	TRBV7-2	CASSPLGQGMEKLFF	TGTGCCAGCAGCCCTCTGGGACAGGGTATGGAAAAACTGTTTTTT
TRBD2	.	TRBJ2-1	TRBV5-1	CASSPTGTSHNEQFF	TGCGCCAGCAGCCCAACCGGGACTAGCCACAATGAGCAGTTCTTC
.	.	TRBJ2-4	TRBV5-6	CASSRGVIKNIQYF	TGTGCCAGCAGCCGCGGGGTGATCAAAAACATTCAGTACTTC
TRBD1	.	TRBJ2-5	TRBV2	CATGDRAGETQYF	TGTGCCACTGGGGACAGGGCCGGGGAGACCCAGTACTTC
TRBD1	.	TRBJ2-7	TRBV7-9	CASSFPGQTYEQYF	TGTGCCAGCAGCTTCCCGGGACAGACCTACGAGCAGTACTTC
TRBD1	.	TRBJ2-7	TRBV7-2	CASSSAGQGLYEQYF	TGTGCCAGCAGCTCGGCAGGACAGGGGTTATACGAGCAGTACTTC
.	.	TRBJ1-3	TRBV21-1	CASGGETYSGNTIYF	TGTGCTAGCGGGGGGGAGACTTACTCTGGAAACACCATATATTTT
.	.	TRBJ1-1	TRBV25-1	CASIKQALNTEAFF	TGTGCCAGCATCAAACAGGCCCTGAACACTGAAGCTTTCTTT
TRBD2	.	TRBJ2-2	TRBV27	CASSLKRGGAGELFF	TGTGCCAGCAGTTTAAAGCGGGGGGGCGCCGGGGAGCTGTTTTTT
.	many	TRBJ2-7	TRBV19	CASSGQSSYEQYF	TGTGCCAGTAGCGGACAGTCCTCCTACGAGCAGTACTTC
.	.	TRBJ1-5	TRBV19	CASSEGGYSNQPQHF	TGTGCCAGTAGTGAGGGAGGGTATAGCAATCAGCCCCAGCATTTT
TRBD2	.	TRBJ2-1	TRBV19	CASSITSGRDYNEQFF	TGTGCCAGTAGTATCACTAGCGGGAGGGACTACAATGAGCAGTTCTTC
.	.	TRBJ2-1	TRBV6-5	CASSYSTDYNEQFF	TGTGCCAGCAGTTACTCGACAGATTACAATGAGCAGTTCTTC
.	.	TRBJ1-6	TRBV9	CASSETGRYNSPLHF	TGTGCCAGCAGCGAGACAGGACGCTATAATTCACCCCTCCACTTT
TRBD2	.	TRBJ2-3	TRBV19	CATRTSGSDTQYF	TGTGCCACCCGGACTAGCGGGAGCGATACGCAGTATTTT
TRBD2	.	TRBJ2-1	TRBV9	CASSVAGGNEQFF	TGTGCCAGCAGCGTAGCGGGAGGTAATGAGCAGTTCTTC
TRBD1	few	TRBJ1-2	TRBV5-1	CASSLVAGGTDGYTF	TGCGCCAGCAGCTTGGTGGCAGGGGGCACAGATGGCTACACCTTC
TRBD1	.	TRBJ2-7	TRBV6-5	CASSSTGSSYEQYF	TGTGCCAGCAGTTCGACAGGGAGCTCCTACGAGCAGTACTTC
TRBD1	once	TRBJ2-4	TRBV5-1	CASREGQGGKNIQYF	TGCGCCAGCAGAGAGGGACAGGGCGGCAAAAACATTCAGTACTTC
.	once	TRBJ1-1	TRBV6-5	CASSLAGATMNTEAFF	TGTGCCAGCAGTTTGGCAGGGGCCACCATGAACACTGAAGCTTTCTTT
TRBD1	.	TRBJ1-1	TRBV11-3	CASSLDDRVGTEAFF	TGTGCCAGCAGCTTAGATGACAGGGTCGGAACTGAAGCTTTCTTT
TRBD2	.	TRBJ2-5	TRBV3-1/TRBV3-2	CASSHRLAGGPGQETQYF	TGTGCCAGCAGCCACAGACTAGCGGGAGGGCCGGGGCAAGAGACCCAGTACTTC
.	.	TRBJ2-3	TRBV5-4	CASSRALTDLTDTQYF	TGTGCCAGCAGCCGTGCGTTAACAGATCTCACAGATACGCAGTATTTT
.	few	TRBJ1-2	TRBV6-5	CASSYESAAGVGYTF	TGTGCCAGCAGTTACGAATCCGCGGCAGGGGTTGGCTACACCTTC
.	.	TRBJ2-3	TRBV3-1/TRBV3-2	CASSPRGEDTQYF	TGTGCCAGCAGCCCCCGGGGAGAGGATACGCAGTATTTT
TRBD2	.	TRBJ2-5	TRBV3-1/TRBV3-2	CASSQISGGGETQYF	TGTGCCAGCAGCCAAATCAGCGGGGGGGGCGAGACCCAGTACTTC